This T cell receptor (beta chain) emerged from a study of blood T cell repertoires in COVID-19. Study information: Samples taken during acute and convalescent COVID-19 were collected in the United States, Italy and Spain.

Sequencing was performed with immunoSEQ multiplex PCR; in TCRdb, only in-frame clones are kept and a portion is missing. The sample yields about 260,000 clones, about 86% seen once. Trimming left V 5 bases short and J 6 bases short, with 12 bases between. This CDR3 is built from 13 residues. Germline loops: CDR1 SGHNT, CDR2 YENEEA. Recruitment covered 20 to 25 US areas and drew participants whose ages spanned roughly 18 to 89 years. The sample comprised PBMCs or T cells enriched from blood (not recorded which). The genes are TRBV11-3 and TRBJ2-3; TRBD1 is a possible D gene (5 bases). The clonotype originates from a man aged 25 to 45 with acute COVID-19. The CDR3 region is CASSPTKGDTQYF. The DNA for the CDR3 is TGTGCCAGCAGCCCAACCAAGGGGGATACGCAGTATTTT.